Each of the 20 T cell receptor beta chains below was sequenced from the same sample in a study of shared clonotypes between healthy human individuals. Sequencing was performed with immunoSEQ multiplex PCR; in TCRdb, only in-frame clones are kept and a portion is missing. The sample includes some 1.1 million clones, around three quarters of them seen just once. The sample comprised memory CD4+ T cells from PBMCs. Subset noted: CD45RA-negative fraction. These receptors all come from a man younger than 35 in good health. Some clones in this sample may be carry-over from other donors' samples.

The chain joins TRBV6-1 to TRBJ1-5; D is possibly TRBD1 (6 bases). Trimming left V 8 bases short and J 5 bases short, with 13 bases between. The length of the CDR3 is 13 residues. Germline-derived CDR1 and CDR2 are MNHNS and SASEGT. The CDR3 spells CASVKNRDQPQHF. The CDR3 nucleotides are TGTGCCAGCGTTAAGAACAGGGATCAGCCCCAGCATTTT.

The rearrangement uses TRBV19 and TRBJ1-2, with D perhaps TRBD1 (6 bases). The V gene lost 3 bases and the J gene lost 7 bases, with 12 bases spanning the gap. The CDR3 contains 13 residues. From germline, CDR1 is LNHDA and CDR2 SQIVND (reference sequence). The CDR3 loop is CASSMQGPAGYTF. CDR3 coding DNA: TGTGCCAGTAGTATGCAGGGGCCGGCTGGCTACACCTTC.

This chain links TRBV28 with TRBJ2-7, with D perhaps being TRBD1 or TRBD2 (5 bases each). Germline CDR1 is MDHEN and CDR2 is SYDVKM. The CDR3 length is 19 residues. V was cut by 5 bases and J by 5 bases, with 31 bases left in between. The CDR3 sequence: CASSPSRWGKTDRRDEQYF. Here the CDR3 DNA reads TGTGCCAGCAGTCCCTCGCGGTGGGGGAAAACGGATCGTAGGGACGAGCAGTACTTC.

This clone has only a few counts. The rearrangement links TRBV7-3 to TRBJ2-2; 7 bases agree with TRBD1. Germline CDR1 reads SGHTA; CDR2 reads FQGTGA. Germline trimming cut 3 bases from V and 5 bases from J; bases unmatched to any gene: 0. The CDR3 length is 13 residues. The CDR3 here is CASSFRGTGELFF. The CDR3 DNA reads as TGTGCCAGCAGCTTCAGGGGGACCGGGGAGCTGTTTTTT. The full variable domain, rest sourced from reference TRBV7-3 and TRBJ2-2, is GAGVSQTPSNKVTEKGKYVELRCDPISGHTALYWYRQSLGQGPEFLIYFQGTGAADDSGLPNDRFFAVRPEGSVSTLKIQRTERGDSAVYLCASSFRGTGELFFGEGSRLTVL.

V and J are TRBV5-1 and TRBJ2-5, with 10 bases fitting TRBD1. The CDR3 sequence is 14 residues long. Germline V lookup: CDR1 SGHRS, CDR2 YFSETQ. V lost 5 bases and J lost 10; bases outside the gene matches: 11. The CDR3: CASSVTGTGELQYF. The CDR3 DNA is TGCGCCAGCAGTGTTACCGGGACAGGGGAACTCCAGTACTTC.

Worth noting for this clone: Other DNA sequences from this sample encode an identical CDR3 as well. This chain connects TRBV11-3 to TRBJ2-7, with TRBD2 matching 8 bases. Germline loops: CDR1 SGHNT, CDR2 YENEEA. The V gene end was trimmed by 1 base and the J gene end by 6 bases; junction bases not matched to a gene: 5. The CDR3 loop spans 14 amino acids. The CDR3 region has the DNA TGTGCCAGCAGCTTAGGAGGGACTAGTAGCGAGCAGTACTTC. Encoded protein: CASSLGGTSSEQYF.

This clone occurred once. CDR3 amino acids: CASTLDRNTGELFF. The CDR3 DNA reads TGTGCCAGTACCTTAGACAGGAACACCGGGGAGCTGTTTTTT. The rearrangement joins TRBV19 to TRBJ2-2; maybe TRBD1 (5 bases). The CDR3 extends over 14 amino acids. V was shortened by 7 bases and J by 1 base, with 10 bases between the two germline ends. Germline V CDR1 and CDR2: LNHDA, SQIVND (reference sequence).

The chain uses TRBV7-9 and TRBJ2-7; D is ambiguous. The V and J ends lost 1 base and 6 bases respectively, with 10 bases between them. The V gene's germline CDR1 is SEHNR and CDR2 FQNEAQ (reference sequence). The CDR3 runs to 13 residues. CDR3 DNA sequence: TGTGCCAGCAGCTTAGTATCGGTAGCCGAGCAGTACTTC. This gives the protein CASSLVSVAEQYF.

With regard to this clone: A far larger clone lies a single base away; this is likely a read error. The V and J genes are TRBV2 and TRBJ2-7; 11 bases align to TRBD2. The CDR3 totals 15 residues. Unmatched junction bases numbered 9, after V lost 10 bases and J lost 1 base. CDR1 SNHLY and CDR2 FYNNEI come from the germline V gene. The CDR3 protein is CATPWASGRSYEQYF. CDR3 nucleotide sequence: TGTGCCACACCCTGGGCTAGCGGGAGGTCCTACGAGCAGTACTTC.

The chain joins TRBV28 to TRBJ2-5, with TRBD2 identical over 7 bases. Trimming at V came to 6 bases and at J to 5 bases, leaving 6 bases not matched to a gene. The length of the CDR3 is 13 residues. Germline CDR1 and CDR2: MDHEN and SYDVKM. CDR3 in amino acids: CASRRDYKETQYF. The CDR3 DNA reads TGTGCCAGCAGAAGGGACTATAAGGAGACCCAGTACTTC.

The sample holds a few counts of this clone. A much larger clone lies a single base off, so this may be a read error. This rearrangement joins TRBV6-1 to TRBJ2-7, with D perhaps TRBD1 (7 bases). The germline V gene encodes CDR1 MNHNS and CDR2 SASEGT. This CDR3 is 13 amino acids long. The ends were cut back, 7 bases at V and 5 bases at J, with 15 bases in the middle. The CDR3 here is CASTTGGGDEQYF. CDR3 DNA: TGTGCCAGCACGACCGGAGGGGGCGACGAGCAGTACTTC.

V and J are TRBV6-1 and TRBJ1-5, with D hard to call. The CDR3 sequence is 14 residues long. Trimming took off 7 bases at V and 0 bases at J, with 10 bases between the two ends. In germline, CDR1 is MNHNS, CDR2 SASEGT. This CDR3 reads CASTLVNSNQPQHF. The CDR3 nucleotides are TGTGCCAGCACTTTAGTAAATAGCAATCAGCCCCAGCATTTT.

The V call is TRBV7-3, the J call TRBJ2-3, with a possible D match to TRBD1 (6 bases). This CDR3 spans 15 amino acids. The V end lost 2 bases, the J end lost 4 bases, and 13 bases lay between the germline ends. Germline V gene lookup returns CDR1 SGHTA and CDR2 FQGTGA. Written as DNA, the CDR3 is TGTGCCAGCAGCTTACTAGGCCCAGGGGCAGATACGCAGTATTTT. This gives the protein CASSLLGPGADTQYF.

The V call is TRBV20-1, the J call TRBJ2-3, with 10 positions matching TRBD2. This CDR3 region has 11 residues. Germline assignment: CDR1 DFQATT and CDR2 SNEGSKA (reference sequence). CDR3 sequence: CTLAGDDTQYF. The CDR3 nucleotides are TGCACTCTAGCGGGAGACGATACGCAGTATTTT.

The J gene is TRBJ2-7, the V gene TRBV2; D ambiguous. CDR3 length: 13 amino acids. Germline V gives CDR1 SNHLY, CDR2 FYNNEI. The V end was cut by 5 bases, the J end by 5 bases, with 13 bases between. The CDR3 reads CASSLILVDEQYF. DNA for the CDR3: TGTGCCAGCAGTTTAATTCTGGTCGACGAGCAGTACTTC.

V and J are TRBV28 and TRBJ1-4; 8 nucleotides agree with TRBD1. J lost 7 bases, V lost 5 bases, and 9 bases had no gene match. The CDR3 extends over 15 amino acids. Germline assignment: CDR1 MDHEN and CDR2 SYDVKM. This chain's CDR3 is CASSIAGGAGEKLFF. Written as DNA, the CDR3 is TGTGCCAGCAGTATCGCAGGGGGCGCAGGTGAAAAACTGTTTTTT.

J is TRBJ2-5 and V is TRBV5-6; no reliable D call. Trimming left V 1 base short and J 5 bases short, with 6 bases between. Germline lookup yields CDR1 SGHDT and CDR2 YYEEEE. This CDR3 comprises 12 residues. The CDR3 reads CASSLPTETQYF. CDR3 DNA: TGTGCCAGCAGCTTGCCGACCGAGACCCAGTACTTC.

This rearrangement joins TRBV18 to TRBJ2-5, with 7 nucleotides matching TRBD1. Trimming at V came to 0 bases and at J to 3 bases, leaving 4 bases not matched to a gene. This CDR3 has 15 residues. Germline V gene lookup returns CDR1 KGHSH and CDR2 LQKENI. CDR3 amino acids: CASSPPTGWKETQYF. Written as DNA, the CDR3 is TGTGCCAGCTCACCACCGACAGGGTGGAAAGAGACCCAGTACTTC.

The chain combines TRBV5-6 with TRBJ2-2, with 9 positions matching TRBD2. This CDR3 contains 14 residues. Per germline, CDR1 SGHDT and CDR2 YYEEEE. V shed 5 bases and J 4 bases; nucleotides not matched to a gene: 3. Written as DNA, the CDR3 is TGTGCCAGCAGACAAGCGGGAGGCACCGGGGAGCTGTTTTTT. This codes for CASRQAGGTGELFF.

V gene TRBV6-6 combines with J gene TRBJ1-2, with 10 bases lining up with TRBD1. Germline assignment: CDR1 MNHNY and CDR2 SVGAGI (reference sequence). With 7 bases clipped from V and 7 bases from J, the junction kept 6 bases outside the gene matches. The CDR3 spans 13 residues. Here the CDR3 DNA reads TGTGCCAGCATCGACAGGGGGCTAAGTGGCTACACCTTC. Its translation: CASIDRGLSGYTF.